A single sample gave rise to the 27 T cell receptor beta chains below, sequenced in a study of human CD4 T cells and Enterobacteriaceae. The memory gate held CD4+ cells that were not CD45RA+CCR7+CD95- naive cells, over 95% pure. Assay: immunoSEQ multiplex PCR; the TCRdb copy retains only in-frame clones and omits some. The sample has 27,000 or so clones, approximately 80% seen once; the top ten hold approximately 0.96%. The sample comprised memory CD4+ T cells from blood. The receptors here all came from a human donor in good health.

This clone was seen a single time. The genes are TRBV5-1 and TRBJ1-5; a possible D gene is TRBD1 (5 bases). The CDR3 is 13 amino acids. V lost 5 bases to trimming and J lost 3 bases, with 9 bases between them. Germline V gene lookup returns CDR1 SGHRS and CDR2 YFSETQ. CDR3 nucleotides: TGCGCCAGCAGAGGGGCCGACAATCAGCCCCAGCATTTT. Translating it yields CASRGADNQPQHF.

The chain combines TRBV7-6 with TRBJ1-1; D gene unclear. Germline values: CDR1 SGHVS, CDR2 FNYEAQ. Deletions cut 3 bases from V and 5 bases from J, with 10 bases between. The CDR3 is 13 amino acids. CDR3 DNA: TGTGCCAGCAGCTTCACCGGCGAGACTGAAGCTTTCTTT. Translating gives CASSFTGETEAFF.

The CDR3 is CASSSQVGNYGYTF. The CDR3 coding sequence is TGTGCCAGCAGCTCCCAGGTGGGGAACTATGGCTACACCTTC. The chain links TRBV7-2 to TRBJ1-2, with D unclear. Germline loops: CDR1 SGHTA, CDR2 FQGNSA. The CDR3 runs to 14 residues. Trimming took 4 bases from V and 2 from J, leaving 11 bases between them.

The rearrangement links TRBV5-4 to TRBJ2-5, with TRBD1 identical over 9 bases. The CDR3 has 14 amino acids. Germline assignment: CDR1 SGHNT and CDR2 YYREEE (reference sequence). V lost 4 bases to trimming and J lost 3 bases; unmatched junction nucleotides: 4. The CDR3 sequence: CASSPGQGKETQYF. As DNA, the CDR3 is TGTGCCAGCAGCCCGGGACAGGGAAAAGAGACCCAGTACTTC. The full variable domain, in which reference TRBV5-4 and TRBJ2-5 provide the parts outside the CDR3, is ETGVTQSPTHLIKTRGQQVTLRCSSQSGHNTVSWYQQALGQGPQFIFQYYREEENGRGNFPPRFSGLQFPNYSSELNVNALELDDSALYLCASSPGQGKETQYFGPGTRLLVL.

The CDR3 DNA is TGTGCCAGCAGTGACCCGCAGGGGCGCGCTAACTATGGCTACACCTTC. Translation: CASSDPQGRANYGYTF. This sequence joins TRBV6-1 and TRBJ1-2; perhaps TRBD1 as D (6 bases). Germline CDR1 reads MNHNS; CDR2 reads SASEGT. V shed 3 bases and J shed 0 bases, with 14 bases lying between them. The CDR3 contains 16 residues.

This chain joins TRBV19 and TRBJ2-6; perhaps D is TRBD1 or TRBD2 (5 bases each). Trimming shortened V by 3 bases and J by 0 bases, and 9 bases separated the two germline ends. This CDR3 is 16 amino acids long. The germline CDR1 and CDR2 sequences are LNHDA and SQIVND (reference sequence). CDR3 in amino acids: CASSIVGTSGANVLTF. The CDR3 region has the DNA TGTGCCAGTAGTATCGTCGGGACCTCTGGGGCCAACGTCCTGACTTTC.

The chain couples TRBV10-2 to TRBJ2-7; 9 bases align to TRBD1. The ends lost 6 bases at V and 6 bases at J; junction bases unmatched: 9. This CDR3 comprises 14 residues. CDR1 is WSHSY and CDR2 is SAAADI in the germline V gene. The CDR3 DNA is TGCGCCAGCAGAGGGTCCCAACAGGGGGCCGAGCAGTACTTC. Protein product: CASRGSQQGAEQYF.

V is TRBV18 and J is TRBJ2-7, with a tentative D call TRBD2 (6 bases). V shed 6 bases and J shed 6 bases, with 21 bases lying between them. CDR1 KGHSH and CDR2 LQKENI come from the germline V gene. This CDR3 comprises 15 residues. The CDR3 DNA is TGTGCCAGCTCCTCCCCGTCCCGGGACTCAGGCGAGCAGTACTTC. Translation: CASSSPSRDSGEQYF.

The CDR3 here is CASSQGRTGGAKNIQYF. CDR3 nucleotide sequence: TGCGCCAGCAGCCAAGGGCGGACAGGGGGGGCCAAAAACATTCAGTACTTC. This rearrangement joins TRBV4-1 to TRBJ2-4; 10 nucleotides match TRBD1. J gave up 1 base and V 1 base, and 4 bases lay outside the gene matches. The CDR3 runs to 17 residues. Germline assignment: CDR1 MGHRA and CDR2 YSYEKL.

The rearrangement joins TRBV5-6 to TRBJ1-1, with D perhaps matching TRBD1 (6 bases). Trimming removed 4 bases at V and 2 bases at J, with 15 bases between. Germline CDR1 is SGHDT and CDR2 is YYEEEE. There are 15 residues in the CDR3. The chain's CDR3 is CASSPKGGGNTEAFF. In nucleotides, the CDR3 is TGTGCCAGCAGCCCGAAGGGGGGTGGAAACACTGAAGCTTTCTTT.

In nucleotides, the CDR3 is TGTGCCAGCATGCGAAGATTGACAGGGGTCTTCTCTGGGGCCAACGTCCTGACTTTC. It codes for CASMRRLTGVFSGANVLTF. The rearrangement uses TRBV7-9 and TRBJ2-6, with 8 bases matching TRBD1. Trimming took 7 bases from V and 0 from J; bases not matched to a gene: 14. This CDR3 has 19 amino acids. Looked up from germline, CDR1 is SEHNR and CDR2 is FQNEAQ (reference sequence).

CDR3 region: CASRDRVYGYTF. In DNA form, the CDR3 reads TGTGCCAGCAGGGACAGGGTCTATGGCTACACCTTC. The genes are TRBV6-6 and TRBJ1-2; 8 nucleotides agree with TRBD1. The CDR3 contains 12 residues. Unmatched junction bases numbered 1, after V lost 6 bases and J lost 4 bases. Germline V gene data show CDR1 as MNHNY and CDR2 as SVGAGI (reference sequence).

The rearrangement uses TRBV11-2 and TRBJ2-3; 7 bases are a match to TRBD1. With V trimmed by 0 bases and J by 1 base, 1 base remained unmatched. This CDR3 has 15 residues. Germline lookup yields CDR1 SGHAT and CDR2 FQNNGV. In DNA form, the CDR3 reads TGTGCCAGCAGCTTAGATCAGGGGGGCACAGATACGCAGTATTTT. Its protein is CASSLDQGGTDTQYF.

Within the sample, this clone is medium-sized. Other DNA sequences from this sample encode an identical CDR3 as well. The chain has TRBV6-1 and TRBJ1-5, with D possibly matching TRBD1 (5 bases). The CDR3 spans 14 residues. Trimming left V 3 bases short and J 7 bases short, with 13 bases between. Germline assignment: CDR1 MNHNS and CDR2 SASEGT. The CDR3 DNA reads TGTGCCAGCAGTGAGGTCCTACGGGGGCAGCCCCAGCATTTT. Protein sequence: CASSEVLRGQPQHF.

V is TRBV2 and J is TRBJ2-3; 13 bases fit TRBD2. V shed 7 bases and J 5 bases; nucleotides not matched to a gene: 6. Per germline, CDR1 SNHLY and CDR2 FYNNEI. This CDR3 region has 15 residues. CDR3 loop: CASNGLAGVVDTQYF. Written as DNA, the CDR3 is TGTGCCAGCAATGGACTAGCGGGAGTTGTAGATACGCAGTATTTT.

The chain uses TRBV4-1 and TRBJ2-2, with 9 bases that match TRBD1. V dropped 3 bases and J dropped 7; count of bases not matched to a gene: 12. CDR3 length equals 17 residues. The germline gives CDR1 MGHRA, CDR2 YSYEKL. CDR3 in amino acids: CASSHGSIRDRVGELFF. In nucleotides, the CDR3 is TGCGCCAGCAGCCACGGGTCGATCCGGGACAGGGTCGGGGAGCTGTTTTTT.

The J gene is TRBJ2-7, the V gene TRBV6-5, with TRBD2 matching over 7 bases. V shed 0 bases and J 1 base; nucleotides not matched to a gene: 6. Germline CDR1 is MNHEY and CDR2 is SVGAGI. This CDR3 spans 16 amino acids. The CDR3 bases are TGTGCCAGCAGTTACTCGGGAACAGCGGGGTCCTACGAGCAGTACTTC. Translated, it gives CASSYSGTAGSYEQYF.

This clone showed up just once. The chain uses TRBV30 and TRBJ2-1, with D unresolved. V lost 3 bases and J lost 1, with 13 bases in between. CDR3 length: 15 residues. Germline values: CDR1 GTSNPN, CDR2 SVGIG (reference sequence). For the CDR3, the DNA is TGTGCCTGGAGCTTAGGTCGTCTTTCCTACAATGAGCAGTTCTTC. Its protein product is CAWSLGRLSYNEQFF.

The chain carries TRBV19 and TRBJ2-3; D is undetermined. This CDR3 is built from 12 residues. V was trimmed by 3 bases and J by 5 bases, leaving 6 bases between them. The V gene's germline CDR1 is LNHDA and CDR2 SQIVND (reference sequence). This CDR3 is CASSISRDTQYF. CDR3 nucleotide sequence: TGTGCCAGTAGTATCTCCAGAGATACGCAGTATTTT.

The chain has TRBV4-2 and TRBJ2-3; D unresolved. The CDR3 runs to 15 residues. Trimming removed 0 bases at V and 6 bases at J, with 13 bases between. CDR1 is LGHNA, CDR2 YNFKEQ, per germline. The CDR3 spells CASSQDKTALDTQYF. The CDR3 coding sequence is TGTGCCAGCAGCCAAGATAAAACTGCTTTGGATACGCAGTATTTT.

The V and J genes are TRBV7-3 and TRBJ1-5; D is undetermined. Germline-derived CDR1 and CDR2 are SGHTA and FQGTGA. This CDR3 is built from 13 residues. The V end lost 2 bases, the J end lost 3 bases, and 5 bases lay between the germline ends. This CDR3 is CASSLGPNQPQHF. CDR3 DNA sequence: TGTGCCAGCAGCTTAGGCCCCAATCAGCCCCAGCATTTT.

CDR3 residues: CATIKEQGHSYEQYF. The CDR3 DNA sequence: TGCGCCACCATAAAGGAGCAGGGGCACTCCTACGAGCAGTACTTC. The rearrangement links TRBV10-2 to TRBJ2-7, with a weak D call TRBD1 (6 bases). The V and J ends lost 10 bases and 0 bases respectively, with 19 bases between them. CDR1 and CDR2 (germline): WSHSY, SAAADI. CDR3 length equals 15 residues.

The chain couples TRBV28 to TRBJ2-7; no clear D. This CDR3 spans 12 amino acids. V gave up 5 bases and J gave up 2 bases, with 7 bases separating them. The V gene's germline CDR1 is MDHEN and CDR2 SYDVKM. CDR3 sequence: CASSTPTYEQYF. DNA for the CDR3: TGTGCCAGCAGTACACCAACCTACGAGCAGTACTTC. Together with reference TRBV28 and TRBJ2-7, the CDR3 gives the full variable domain: DVKVTQSSRYLVKRTGEKVFLECVQDMDHENMFWYRQDPGLGLRLIYFSYDVKMKEKGDIPEGYSVSREKKERFSLILESASTNQTSMYLCASSTPTYEQYFGPGTRLTVT.

The chain has TRBV11-2 and TRBJ2-5, with D possibly matching TRBD1 (6 bases). This CDR3 is 15 amino acids long. Germline values: CDR1 SGHAT, CDR2 FQNNGV. Trimming left V 5 bases short and J 5 bases short, with 18 bases between. Here the CDR3 DNA reads TGTGCCAGCAGCGAACAGGGTTGGCGTAGGGAGACCCAGTACTTC. Protein: CASSEQGWRRETQYF.

The chain links TRBV5-4 to TRBJ1-1; TRBD1 agrees at 8 bases. The CDR3 sequence is 14 residues long. The junction had 12 bases not matched to a gene; V was cut back by 6 bases and J by 8 bases. The V gene's germline CDR1 is SGHNT and CDR2 YYREEE (reference sequence). The CDR3 nucleotides are TGTGCCAGCAATGAGGCAGGGGGCGCTGGGGAAGCTTTCTTT. Translated, it gives CASNEAGGAGEAFF.

This CDR3 reads CASSVRNRQTGWAFF. The CDR3 nucleotides read TGTGCCAGTAGTGTCCGGAACAGACAGACGGGGTGGGCTTTCTTT. The chain recombines TRBV19 with TRBJ1-1; a possible D gene is TRBD1 (5 bases). Germline CDR1 and CDR2: LNHDA and SQIVND (reference sequence). The CDR3 is made up of 15 amino acids. V lost 5 bases, J lost 11 bases, and 24 bases lay in between.

V is TRBV29-1 and J is TRBJ1-2; 7 bases align to TRBD1. CDR1 and CDR2 (germline): SQVTM, ANQGSEA. This CDR3 region has 14 residues. Germline trimming cut 6 bases from V and 8 bases from J; bases unmatched to any gene: 15. CDR3 nucleotide sequence: TGCAGCGTCGGCTCTACTCCGGGACAGATGGGCTACACCTTC. It yields the protein CSVGSTPGQMGYTF.